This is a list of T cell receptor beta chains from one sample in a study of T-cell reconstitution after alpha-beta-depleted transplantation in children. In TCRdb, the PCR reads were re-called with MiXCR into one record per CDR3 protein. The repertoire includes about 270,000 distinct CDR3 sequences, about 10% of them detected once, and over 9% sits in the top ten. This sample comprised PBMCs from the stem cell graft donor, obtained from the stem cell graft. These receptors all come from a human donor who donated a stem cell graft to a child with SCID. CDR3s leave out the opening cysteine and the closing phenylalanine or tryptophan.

ASRRDRDGEQF | TRBV12-3/TRBV12-4
ASSSRLAGGQDTQY | TRBV7-6
SARTSYEQY | TRBV20-1
ATSLASGGTGELF | TRBV7-2
ASSYSGRTEEKLF | TRBV6-5
AMCPGLLYGYT | TRBV7-9
SARHPGQGSNTEAF | TRBV20-1
ASSLDRGINTEAF | TRBV7-8
SGGAKGVGELF | TRBV29-1
ASSFGLIEQY | TRBV5-6
AITYPGGIMDEQY | TRBV12-3/TRBV12-4
ASSLGLIYEQY | TRBV13
ASSALGVVPGELF | TRBV7-3
ASSLARAPSGELF | TRBV12-3/TRBV12-4
ASSPRGQGNTGELF | TRBV9
ASLGQAVRWEQY | TRBV5-7
ASSVVGTTGEQY | TRBV9
ASSYGQGANTGELF | TRBV5-6
ASSQGTPVGLKNIQY | TRBV3-1
AINEGQTNTGELF | TRBV10-3
ASSQGVELPYEQY | TRBV3-1
ASSSAGLGTDTQY | TRBV7-3